This T cell receptor beta chain was recovered during a study of long-term antiretroviral therapy in people with HIV. General study points: Versus controls, repertoires in people with HIV had narrower CDR3 length ranges.

In regard to this clone: Its antigen is currently unknown.

Survey level was the resolution at which the v3.0 immunoSEQ assay ran. The data were produced by immunoSEQ multiplex PCR, yet TCRdb's version contains in-frame clones alone and is incomplete. The table includes around 21,000 clones, 80% to 90% detected once. The sequence came from a woman aged 45-65 years with HIV. Here the sequenced sample was unsorted PBMCs, taken 1.9 years after starting antiretroviral therapy.

The CDR3 nucleotides read TGTGCCAGCAGCCCACTCCCGGACGCCCGGACTAGCGGGGGTTACACAGATACGCAGTATTTT. Translated: CASSPLPDARTSGGYTDTQYF. V usage is TRBV7-3 and J usage is TRBJ2-3; 13 bases match TRBD2. J gave up 2 bases and V 5 bases, and 19 bases lay outside the gene matches. From germline, CDR1 is SGHTA and CDR2 FQGTGA. The CDR3 sequence is 21 residues long.